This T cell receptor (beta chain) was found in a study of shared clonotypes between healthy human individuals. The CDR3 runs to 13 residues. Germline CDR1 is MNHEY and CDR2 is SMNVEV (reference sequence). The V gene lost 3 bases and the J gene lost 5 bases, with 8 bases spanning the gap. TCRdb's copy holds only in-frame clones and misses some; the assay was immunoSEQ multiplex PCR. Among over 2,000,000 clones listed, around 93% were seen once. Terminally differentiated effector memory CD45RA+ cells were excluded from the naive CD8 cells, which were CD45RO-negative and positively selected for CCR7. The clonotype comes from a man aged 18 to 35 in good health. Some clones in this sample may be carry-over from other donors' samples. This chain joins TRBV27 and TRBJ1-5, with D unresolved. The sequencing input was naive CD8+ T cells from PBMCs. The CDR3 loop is CASSFNGDQPQHF. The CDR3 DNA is TGTGCCAGCAGTTTCAACGGAGATCAGCCCCAGCATTTT.